The TCR beta chain described here comes from a study of spatial heterogeneity in lung cancer. Study-level background: Follow-up PBMC specimens underwent sequencing when available; their median timing was about two years after resection. Fewer alpha-chain than beta-chain sequences were consistently detected.

Time point indicated: blood at routine non-recurrence follow-up after resection. Whole RNA was taken from tumor, nontumor lung or frozen PBMC; it was then sequenced unsorted. This clonotype was counted ten times or more. The study tagged each TCR cDNA molecule with a unique molecular identifier. TCRdb reprocessed the 5' RACE reads via MiXCR and lists one record per CDR3 protein. This table holds around 70,000 distinct CDR3 sequences, about 8.2% found once. This receptor was identified in a female donor with early-stage non-small cell lung cancer. Source: PBMCs, taken at follow-up.

The chain's CDR3 is CASSPTGSGANVLTF. CDR3 nucleotides: TGTGCCAGCAGTCCAACGGGCTCTGGGGCCAACGTCCTGACTTTC. The rearrangement links TRBV12-3 or TRBV12-4 to TRBJ2-6; no clear D gene. V lost 5 bases, J lost 0 bases, and 8 bases lay in between. The CDR3 consists of 15 residues.